This T cell receptor (beta chain) was observed in a study of PD-L1 blockade in urothelial cancer (dated by TCRdb to 2016 to 2017). The study in broad terms: All patients started therapy around 2014 and received atezolizumab 1,200 mg intravenously every 3 weeks. About 90% of the roughly 29 patients were males with bladder-origin urothelial cancer, and about 65% of the roughly 30 reported a prior smoking history. An ECOG performance status of 0 or 1 was recorded for the patients, and 0 to 3 prior chemotherapy regimens had been received by the patients. Blood samples were analyzed at two time points: 3 weeks after treatment start (second dose) and 6 weeks after treatment start. Blood samples gave a median of 141,255 T cells and roughly 83,000 unique TCRs, with a median clonality of roughly 0.081. An exploratory multi-omic analysis was conducted of the somatic, immune and clinical correlates of response to PD-L1 blockade with atezolizumab in urothelial cancer. Pretreatment tumor samples, along with matched peripheral blood collected serially before and after atezolizumab treatment, underwent TCR sequencing. Durable clinical benefit was defined as a progression-free survival longer than 6 months, and TCR features were additionally tested against progression-free survival and overall survival. In the same patients, whole exome sequencing and RNA sequencing of pretreatment tumors were performed in addition to TCR sequencing. Durable clinical benefit was achieved by nine patients but not by the remaining 20. Just over 28 patients had pretreatment blood TCR-seq, some 25 had at least one posttreatment blood collection, and some 25 had tumor TCR-seq. Overall study results and their limits: At 3 weeks after the start of treatment, tumor-associated TCR clones in peripheral blood had expanded more in patients with durable benefit (n ≈ 22, p = 0.022). Because of the small sample size (n ≈ 30) and the many exploratory analyses performed, the results are intended to be regarded as hypothesis-generating. Improved progression-free and overall survival was associated with having pretreatment peripheral blood TCR clonality below the median.

The cohort included roughly 30 patients with locally advanced or metastatic urothelial carcinoma who were treated at Memorial Sloan Kettering on a trial protocol. Peripheral blood mononuclear cells were collected from each patient pretreatment and during treatment, giving between 1 and 8 total time points per patient. The Qiagen DNeasy Blood extraction kit was used to purify genomic DNA from total PBMCs and from tumor samples. PBMCs were collected pretreatment and during treatment and were isolated and stored as previously described. Each PCR received spiked-in synthetic TCR analog templates so that absolute template abundance could be estimated from read counts. The immunoSEQ assay was used to amplify TCRbeta CDR3 regions from genomic DNA with bias-controlled V and J gene primers. Rearranged TCRbeta segments were sequenced at approximately 20X coverage. From the authors' description of their analysis: Clustering was used to correct sequencing errors, and CDR3s were annotated against IMGT to assign V, D and J genes. Only productive TCRbeta rearrangements were used in downstream analyses, excluding out-of-frame or stop-codon sequences. Clonality was calculated as one minus the Shannon entropy normalized by the log of the number of unique productive sequences. Fisher's exact test with Benjamini-Hochberg correction, at a threshold of adjusted p below 0.01, was used to find clones that differed between time points or between blood and tumor. TCRdb mirrors the immuneACCESS table, restricted to in-frame sequences. Some clones are absent from its copies; in checked studies, under half trace to an unresolved V gene, and the reason for the others is unknown. V and J calls and clone size are copied from that table; D and trimming were computed from the DNA. In this sample the table shows about 74,000 clones, 80% to 85% of which occur a single time. In total, the top ten clones hold 4.7% of the sample.

About this clone: Its antigen is not yet known. One base away there is no much larger clone; base qualities are not given.

V loses 4 bases at its end and J loses 3 bases; junction bases beyond the gene matches: 6. CDR1 and CDR2 are read off the germline V gene as LGHNA and YNFKEQ. The CDR3 numbers 16 residues from cysteine through phenylalanine. The retained sequence is limited to the CDR3, 48 bases, with the frame set at the first base. Sequences were derived from PBMCs, sampled around atezolizumab (anti-PD-L1) treatment. This receptor was taken from a man aged 65 to 85 with urothelial cancer. The chain joins TRBV4-2 to TRBJ1-5, with TRBD1 matching 10 junction bases. The base sequence is TGTGCCAGCAGCCGTACCGGGACAGGGGTCAATCAGCCCCAGCATTTT. This yields the protein CASSRTGTGVNQPQHF.